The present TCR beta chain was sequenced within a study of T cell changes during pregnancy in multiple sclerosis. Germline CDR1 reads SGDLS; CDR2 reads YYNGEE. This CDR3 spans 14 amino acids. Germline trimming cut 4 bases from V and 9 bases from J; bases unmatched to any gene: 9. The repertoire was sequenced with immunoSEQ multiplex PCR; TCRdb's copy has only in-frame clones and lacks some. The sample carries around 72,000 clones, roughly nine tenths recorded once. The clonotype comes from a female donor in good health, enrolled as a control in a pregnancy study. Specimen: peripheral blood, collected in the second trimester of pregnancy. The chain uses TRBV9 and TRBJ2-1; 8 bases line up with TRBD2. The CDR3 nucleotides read TGTGCCAGCAGCCCCCGGGGGGGGCCGAGTGAGCAGTTCTTC. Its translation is CASSPRGGPSEQFF.